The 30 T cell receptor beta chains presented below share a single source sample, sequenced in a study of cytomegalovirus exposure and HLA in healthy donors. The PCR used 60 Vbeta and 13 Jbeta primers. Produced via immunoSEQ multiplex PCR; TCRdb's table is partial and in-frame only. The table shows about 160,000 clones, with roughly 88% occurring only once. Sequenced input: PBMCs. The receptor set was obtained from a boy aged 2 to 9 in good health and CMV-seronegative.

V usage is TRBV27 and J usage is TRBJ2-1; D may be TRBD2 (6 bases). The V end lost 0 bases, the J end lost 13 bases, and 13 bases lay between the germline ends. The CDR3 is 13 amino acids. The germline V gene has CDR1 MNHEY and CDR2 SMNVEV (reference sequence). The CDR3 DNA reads TGTGCCAGCAGTTTATCTCGACTAGTTGGCCAGTTCTTC. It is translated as CASSLSRLVGQFF.

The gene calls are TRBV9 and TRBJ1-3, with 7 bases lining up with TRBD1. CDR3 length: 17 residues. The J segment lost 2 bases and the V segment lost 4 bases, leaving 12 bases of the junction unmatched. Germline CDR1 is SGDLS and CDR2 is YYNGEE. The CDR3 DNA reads TGTGCCAGCAGCCCCCAACCAGGCGACAGGGCTGGAAACACCATATATTTT. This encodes CASSPQPGDRAGNTIYF.

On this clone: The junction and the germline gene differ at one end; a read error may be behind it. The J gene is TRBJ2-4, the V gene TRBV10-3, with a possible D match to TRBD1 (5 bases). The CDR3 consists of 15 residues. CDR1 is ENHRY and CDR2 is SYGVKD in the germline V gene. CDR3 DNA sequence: TGTGCCATCAGTGACACGGGTGGGGCCAAAAACAGTCAGTACTTC. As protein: CAISDTGGAKNSQYF.

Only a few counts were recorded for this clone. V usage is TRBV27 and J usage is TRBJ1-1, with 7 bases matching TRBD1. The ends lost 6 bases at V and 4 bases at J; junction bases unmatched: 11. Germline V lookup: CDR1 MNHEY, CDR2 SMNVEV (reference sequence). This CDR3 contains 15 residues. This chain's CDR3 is CASRLYTGVGTEAFF. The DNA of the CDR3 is TGTGCCAGCAGACTATATACAGGGGTAGGCACTGAAGCTTTCTTT.

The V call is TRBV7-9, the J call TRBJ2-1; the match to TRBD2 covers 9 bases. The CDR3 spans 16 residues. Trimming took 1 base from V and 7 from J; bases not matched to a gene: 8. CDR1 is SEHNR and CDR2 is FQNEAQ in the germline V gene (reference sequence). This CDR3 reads CASSLGGGGGGNEQFF. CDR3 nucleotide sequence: TGTGCCAGCAGCTTAGGCGGAGGCGGGGGGGGGAATGAGCAGTTCTTC.

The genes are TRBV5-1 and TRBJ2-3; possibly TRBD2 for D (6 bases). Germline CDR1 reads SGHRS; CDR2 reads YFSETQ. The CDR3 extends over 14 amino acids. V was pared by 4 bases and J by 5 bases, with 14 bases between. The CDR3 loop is CASSPQKGLDTQYF. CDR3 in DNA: TGCGCCAGCAGCCCTCAAAAGGGACTAGATACGCAGTATTTT.

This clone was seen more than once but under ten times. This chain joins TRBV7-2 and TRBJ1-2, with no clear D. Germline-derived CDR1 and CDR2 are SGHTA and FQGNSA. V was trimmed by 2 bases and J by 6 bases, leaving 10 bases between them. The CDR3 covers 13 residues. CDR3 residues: CASSLWQDHGYTF. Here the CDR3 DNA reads TGTGCCAGCAGCTTATGGCAGGATCATGGCTACACCTTC.

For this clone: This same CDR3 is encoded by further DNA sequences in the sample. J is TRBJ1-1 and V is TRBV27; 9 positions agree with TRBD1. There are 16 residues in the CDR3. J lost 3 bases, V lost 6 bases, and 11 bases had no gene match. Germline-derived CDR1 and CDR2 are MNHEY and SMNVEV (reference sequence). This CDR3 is CASSPTGGRGHTEAFF. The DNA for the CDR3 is TGTGCCAGCAGCCCAACAGGGGGCAGGGGGCACACTGAAGCTTTCTTT.

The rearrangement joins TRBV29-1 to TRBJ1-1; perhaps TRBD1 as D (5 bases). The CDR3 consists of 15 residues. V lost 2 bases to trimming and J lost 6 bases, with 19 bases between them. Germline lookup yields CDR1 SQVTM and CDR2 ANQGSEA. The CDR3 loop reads CSVELKLLRDSEAFF. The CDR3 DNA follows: TGCAGCGTTGAATTGAAACTTCTTAGGGACTCTGAAGCTTTCTTT.

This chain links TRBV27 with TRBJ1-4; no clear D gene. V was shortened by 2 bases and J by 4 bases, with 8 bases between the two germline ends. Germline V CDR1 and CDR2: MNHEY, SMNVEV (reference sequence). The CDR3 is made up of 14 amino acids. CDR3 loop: CASSLRRSNEKLFF. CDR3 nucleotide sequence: TGTGCCAGCAGTTTAAGGCGGAGTAATGAAAAACTGTTTTTT.

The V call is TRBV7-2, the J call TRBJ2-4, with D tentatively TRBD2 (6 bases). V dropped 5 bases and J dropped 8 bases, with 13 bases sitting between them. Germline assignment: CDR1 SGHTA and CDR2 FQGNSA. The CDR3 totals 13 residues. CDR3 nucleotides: TGTGCCAGCAGCCGGAGGGGAAGGGACATTCAGTACTTC. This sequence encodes CASSRRGRDIQYF. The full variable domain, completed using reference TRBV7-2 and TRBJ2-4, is GAGVSQSPSNKVTEKGKDVELRCDPISGHTALYWYRQSLGQGLEFLIYFQGNSAPDKSGLPSDRFSAERTGGSVSTLTIQRTQQEDSAVYLCASSRRGRDIQYFGAGTRLSVL.

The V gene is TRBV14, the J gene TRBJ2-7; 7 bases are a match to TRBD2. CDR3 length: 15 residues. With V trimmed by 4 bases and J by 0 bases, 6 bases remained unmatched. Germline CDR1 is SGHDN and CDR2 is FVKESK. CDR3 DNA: TGTGCCAGCAGCCGGACCGGGACTAACTCCTACGAGCAGTACTTC. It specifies CASSRTGTNSYEQYF.

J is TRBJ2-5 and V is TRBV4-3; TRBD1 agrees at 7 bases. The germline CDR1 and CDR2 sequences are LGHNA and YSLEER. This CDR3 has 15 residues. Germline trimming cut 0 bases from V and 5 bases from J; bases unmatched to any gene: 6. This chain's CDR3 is CASSQEFRGWETQYF. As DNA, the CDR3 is TGCGCCAGCAGCCAAGAGTTCAGGGGGTGGGAGACCCAGTACTTC.

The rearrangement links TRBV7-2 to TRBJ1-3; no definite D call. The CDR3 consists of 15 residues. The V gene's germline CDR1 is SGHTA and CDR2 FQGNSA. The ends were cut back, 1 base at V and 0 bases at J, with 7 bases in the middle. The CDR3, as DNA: TGTGCCAGCAGCTTAGGTCTTAACTCTGGAAACACCATATATTTT. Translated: CASSLGLNSGNTIYF.

The CDR3 DNA is TGTGCCAGCATGCGGACTAGCGTGCAGACCCAGTACTTC. This translates into CASMRTSVQTQYF. V gene TRBV2 combines with J gene TRBJ2-5; 9 nucleotides match TRBD2. Germline lookup yields CDR1 SNHLY and CDR2 FYNNEI. This CDR3 has 13 amino acids. V dropped 7 bases and J dropped 6; count of bases not matched to a gene: 6.

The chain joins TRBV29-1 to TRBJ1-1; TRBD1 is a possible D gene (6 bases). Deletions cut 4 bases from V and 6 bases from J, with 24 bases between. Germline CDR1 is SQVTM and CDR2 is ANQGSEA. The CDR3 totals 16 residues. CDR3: CSVGGSLGGAKAEAFF. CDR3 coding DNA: TGCAGCGTTGGTGGAAGCCTAGGGGGGGCTAAGGCTGAAGCTTTCTTT.

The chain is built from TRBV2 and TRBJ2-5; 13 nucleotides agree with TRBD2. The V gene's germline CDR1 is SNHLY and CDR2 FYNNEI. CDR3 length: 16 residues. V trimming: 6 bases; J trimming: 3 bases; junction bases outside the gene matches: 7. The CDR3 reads CASSDGLAGVKETQYF. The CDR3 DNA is TGTGCCAGCAGCGACGGACTAGCGGGGGTTAAAGAGACCCAGTACTTC.

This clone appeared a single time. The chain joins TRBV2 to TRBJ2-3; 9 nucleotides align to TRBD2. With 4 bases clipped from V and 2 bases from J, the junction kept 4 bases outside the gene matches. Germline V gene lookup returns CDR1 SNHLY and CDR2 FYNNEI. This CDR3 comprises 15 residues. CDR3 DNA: TGTGCCAGCAGTGGGCTAGCGGGATTCACAGATACGCAGTATTTT. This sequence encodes CASSGLAGFTDTQYF. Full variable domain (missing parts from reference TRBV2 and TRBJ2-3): EPEVTQTPSHQVTQMGQEVILRCVPISNHLYFYWYRQILGQKVEFLVSFYNNEISEKSEIFDDQFSVERPDGSNFTLKIRSTKLEDSAMYFCASSGLAGFTDTQYFGPGTRLTVL.

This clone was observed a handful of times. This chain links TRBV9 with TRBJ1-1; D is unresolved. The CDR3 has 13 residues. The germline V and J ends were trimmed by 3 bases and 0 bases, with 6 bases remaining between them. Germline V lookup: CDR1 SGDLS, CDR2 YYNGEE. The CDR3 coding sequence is TGTGCCAGCAGCGCTTACTTGAACACTGAAGCTTTCTTT. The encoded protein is CASSAYLNTEAFF.

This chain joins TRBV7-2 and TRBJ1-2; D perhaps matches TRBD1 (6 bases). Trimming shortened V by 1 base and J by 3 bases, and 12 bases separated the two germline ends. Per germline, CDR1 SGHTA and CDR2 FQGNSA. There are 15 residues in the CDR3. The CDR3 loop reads CASSLDGGGYYGYTF. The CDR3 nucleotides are TGTGCCAGCAGCTTAGACGGCGGGGGCTACTATGGCTACACCTTC.

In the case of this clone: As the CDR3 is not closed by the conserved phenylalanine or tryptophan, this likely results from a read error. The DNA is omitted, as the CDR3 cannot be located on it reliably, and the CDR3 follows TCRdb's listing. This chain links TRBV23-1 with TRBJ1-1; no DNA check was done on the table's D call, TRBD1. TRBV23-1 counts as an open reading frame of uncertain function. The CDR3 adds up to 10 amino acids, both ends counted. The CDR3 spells CASSPPTGRC.

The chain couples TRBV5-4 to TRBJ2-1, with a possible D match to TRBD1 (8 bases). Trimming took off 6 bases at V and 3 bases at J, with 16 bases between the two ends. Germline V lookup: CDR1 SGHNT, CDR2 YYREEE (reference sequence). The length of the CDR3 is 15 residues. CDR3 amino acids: CASTLQGGNYNEQFF. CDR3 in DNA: TGTGCCAGCACGCTACAGGGGGGGAACTACAATGAGCAGTTCTTC.

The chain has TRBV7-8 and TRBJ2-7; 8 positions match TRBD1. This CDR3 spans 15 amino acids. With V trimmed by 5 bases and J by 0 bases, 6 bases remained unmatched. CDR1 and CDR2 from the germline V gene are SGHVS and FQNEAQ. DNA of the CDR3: TGTGCCAGCAGCAGAACCGGGACAGGCTCCTACGAGCAGTACTTC. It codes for CASSRTGTGSYEQYF.

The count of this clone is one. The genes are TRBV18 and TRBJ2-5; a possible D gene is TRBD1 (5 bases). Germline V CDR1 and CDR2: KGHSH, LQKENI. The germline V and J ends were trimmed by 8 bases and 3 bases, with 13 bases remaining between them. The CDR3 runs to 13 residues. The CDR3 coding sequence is TGTGCCAGCGCCCGCTTACAGGAAGAGACCCAGTACTTC. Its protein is CASARLQEETQYF.

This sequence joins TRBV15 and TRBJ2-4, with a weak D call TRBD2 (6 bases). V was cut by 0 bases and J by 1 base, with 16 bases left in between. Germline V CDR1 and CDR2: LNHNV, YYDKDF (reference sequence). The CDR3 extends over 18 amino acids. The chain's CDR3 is CATSRDVSGEWAKNIQYF. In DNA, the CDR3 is TGTGCCACCAGCAGAGATGTTTCGGGGGAGTGGGCCAAAAACATTCAGTACTTC.

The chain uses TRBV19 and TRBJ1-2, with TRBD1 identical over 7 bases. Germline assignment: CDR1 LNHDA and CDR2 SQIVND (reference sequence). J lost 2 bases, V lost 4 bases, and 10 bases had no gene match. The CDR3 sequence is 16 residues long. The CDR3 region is CASSNPTLTGNYGYTF. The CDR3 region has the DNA TGTGCCAGTAGTAACCCCACTCTGACAGGGAACTATGGCTACACCTTC. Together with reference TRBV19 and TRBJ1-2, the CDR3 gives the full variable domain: DGGITQSPKYLFRKEGQNVTLSCEQNLNHDAMYWYRQDPGQGLRLIYYSQIVNDFQKGDIAEGYSVSREKKESFPLTVTSAQKNPTAFYLCASSNPTLTGNYGYTFGSGTRLTVV.

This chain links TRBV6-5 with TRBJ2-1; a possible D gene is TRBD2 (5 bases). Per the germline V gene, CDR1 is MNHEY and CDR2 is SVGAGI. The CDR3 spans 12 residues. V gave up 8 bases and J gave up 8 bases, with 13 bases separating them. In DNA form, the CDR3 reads TGTGCCAGCGGGAACAACGGGGATGAGCAGTTCTTC. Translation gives CASGNNGDEQFF.

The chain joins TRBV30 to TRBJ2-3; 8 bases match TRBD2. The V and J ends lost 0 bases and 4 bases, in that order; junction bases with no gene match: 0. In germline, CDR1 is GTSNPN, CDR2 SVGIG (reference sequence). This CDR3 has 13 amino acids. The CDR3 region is CAWSVGGADTQYF. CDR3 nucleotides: TGTGCCTGGAGTGTCGGGGGGGCAGATACGCAGTATTTT. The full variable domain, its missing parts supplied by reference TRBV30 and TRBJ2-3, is SQTIHQWPATLVQPVGSPLSLECTVEGTSNPNLYWYRQAAGRGLQLLFYSVGIGQISSEVPQNLSASRPQDRQFILSSKKLLLSDSGFYLCAWSVGGADTQYFGPGTRLTVL.

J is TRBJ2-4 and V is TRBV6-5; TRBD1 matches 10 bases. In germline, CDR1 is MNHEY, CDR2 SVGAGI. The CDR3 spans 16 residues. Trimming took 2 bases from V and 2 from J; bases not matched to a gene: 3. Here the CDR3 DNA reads TGTGCCAGCAGTTACGACAGGGGGCTTTCCAAAAACATTCAGTACTTC. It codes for CASSYDRGLSKNIQYF.

CDR3 loop: CASRARADTQYF. CDR3 in DNA: TGTGCCAGCAGGGCCAGGGCAGATACGCAGTATTTT. The gene calls are TRBV2 and TRBJ2-3; D possibly corresponds to TRBD1 (5 bases). There are 12 residues in the CDR3. Looked up from germline, CDR1 is SNHLY and CDR2 is FYNNEI. Trimming removed 6 bases at V and 4 bases at J, with 8 bases between.